This TCR beta chain was obtained from a study of cytomegalovirus exposure and HLA in healthy donors. The CDR3 sequence is 13 residues long. The V gene's germline CDR1 is SGHDT and CDR2 YYEEEE. The V end lost 3 bases, the J end lost 3 bases, and 10 bases lay between the germline ends. To note about this clone: Its antigen is not identified.

PCR primers comprised 60 Vbeta and 13 Jbeta primers. TCRdb's table, derived via immunoSEQ multiplex PCR, lists solely in-frame clones and lacks some. Of more than 80,000 clones in the sample, under 85% were seen once. Findings of the study overall: CMV serostatus stood as the only immune exposure information on hand. Later work found that TCR association rates differed between HLA loci; DRB1 had the most and HLA-C the fewest. Analyses of presence and absence presupposed an approximately uniform sequencing depth across donors.

Sequencing was carried out using PBMCs. V is TRBV5-6 and J is TRBJ2-7, with D maybe TRBD2 (5 bases). This clonotype was obtained from a woman between 65 and 79 years old in good health and CMV-seropositive. The DNA of the CDR3 is TGTGCCAGCAGCTCCATAGGGAGCTACGAGCAGTACTTC. The encoded protein is CASSSIGSYEQYF. Together with reference TRBV5-6 and TRBJ2-7, the CDR3 gives the full variable domain: DAGVTQSPTHLIKTRGQQVTLRCSPKSGHDTVSWYQQALGQGPQFIFQYYEEEERQRGNFPDRFSGHQFPNYSSELNVNALLLGDSALYLCASSSIGSYEQYFGPGTRLTVT.